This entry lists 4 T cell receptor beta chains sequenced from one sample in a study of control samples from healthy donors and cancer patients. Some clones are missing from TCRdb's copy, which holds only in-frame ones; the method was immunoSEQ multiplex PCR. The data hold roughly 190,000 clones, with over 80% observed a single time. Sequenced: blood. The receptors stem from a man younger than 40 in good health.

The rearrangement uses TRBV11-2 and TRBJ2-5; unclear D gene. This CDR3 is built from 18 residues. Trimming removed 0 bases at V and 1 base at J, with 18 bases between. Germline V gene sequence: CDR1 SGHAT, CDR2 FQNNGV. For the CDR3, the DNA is TGTGCCAGCAGCTTAGAATCCCTTGGTACAATTTCCCAAGAGACCCAGTACTTC. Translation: CASSLESLGTISQETQYF.

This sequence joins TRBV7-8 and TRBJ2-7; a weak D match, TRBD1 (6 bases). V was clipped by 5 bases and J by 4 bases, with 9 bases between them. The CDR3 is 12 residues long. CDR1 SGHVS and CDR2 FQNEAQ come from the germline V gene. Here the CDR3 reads CASSRDRYEQYF. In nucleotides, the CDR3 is TGTGCCAGCAGCAGAGACAGGTACGAGCAGTACTTC.

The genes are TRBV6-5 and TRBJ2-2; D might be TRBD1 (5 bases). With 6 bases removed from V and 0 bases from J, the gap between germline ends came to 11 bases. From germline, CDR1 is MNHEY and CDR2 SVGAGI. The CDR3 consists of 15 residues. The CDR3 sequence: CASRQVQANTGELFF. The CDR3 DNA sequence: TGTGCCAGCAGACAGGTACAGGCGAACACCGGGGAGCTGTTTTTT.

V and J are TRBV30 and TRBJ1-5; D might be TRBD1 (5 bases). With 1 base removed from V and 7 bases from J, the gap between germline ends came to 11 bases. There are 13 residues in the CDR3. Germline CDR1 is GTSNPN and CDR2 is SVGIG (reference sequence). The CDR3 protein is CAWSGGEGQPQHF. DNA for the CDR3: TGTGCCTGGAGTGGAGGGGAGGGACAGCCCCAGCATTTT.